These T cell receptor beta chains were read from a single sample in a study of monozygotic twins with inflammatory bowel disease. No DNA is given; TCRdb re-called the 5' RACE reads and lists each CDR3 protein once. The table counts around 400,000 distinct CDR3 sequences; 2% to 2.5% lies in the top ten. The specimen sequenced was blood. The origin of the receptors is a human donor with ulcerative colitis or Crohn's disease, or a healthy co-twin of an affected twin (not recorded which). Each CDR3 is given with its conserved first and last residue. Each record gives: V gene, J gene, CDR3 protein.

TRBV5-4	TRBJ1-6	CASSLDRSPLHF
TRBV21-1	TRBJ1-2	CASSNPNQLKGAGYGYTF
TRBV11-2	TRBJ2-3	CASSLMDTQYF
TRBV12-3/TRBV12-4	TRBJ2-1	CASSFSAVEQFF
TRBV18	TRBJ1-4	CASSPRAGRNEKLFF
TRBV7-2	TRBJ2-1	CASSTDRGSYNEQFF
TRBV5-6	TRBJ1-2	CASSLVGGDRSYGYTF
TRBV3-1	TRBJ2-1	CASSQGGSAYNEQFF
TRBV7-2	TRBJ2-5	CASSTQRGGRETQYF
TRBV12-3/TRBV12-4	TRBJ1-4	CASRQNQGGEKLFF
TRBV6-5	TRBJ2-3	CASRPSQRRTQYF
TRBV9	TRBJ2-6	CASSVSPSGGANVLTF
TRBV5-1	TRBJ1-5	CASSLNGARNQPQHF
TRBV20-1	TRBJ1-5	CSAGTDRDYQPQHF
TRBV20-1	TRBJ1-6	CSARSTGDSPLHF
TRBV7-8	TRBJ2-1	CASSLKVQREGPSSYNEQFF
TRBV6-5	TRBJ1-1	CASSYTQGATEAFF
TRBV28	TRBJ2-3	CASSFLSAPPAQYF
TRBV9	TRBJ1-5	CASSVGGTDSNQPQHF
TRBV29-1	TRBJ2-5	CSVEDQGITGVVTQYF
TRBV6-9	TRBJ2-5	CASSAGGLYSHRIQETQYF
TRBV6-2/TRBV6-3	TRBJ1-2	CASSTRNRVLANYGYTF
TRBV5-1	TRBJ2-2	CASSLPGELFF
TRBV2	TRBJ2-7	CASRGATSEEQYF
TRBV5-6	TRBJ2-5	CASSPSTGWTQYF
TRBV20-1	TRBJ2-3	CSAKGSGTKDTQYF
TRBV12-3/TRBV12-4	TRBJ2-2	CASMRAGLYTGELFF